Each of the 8 T cell receptor beta chains below was sequenced from the same sample in a study of metastatic and nonmetastatic thyroid tumors. TCRdb re-called clones via MiXCR from the PCR reads. Of some 29,000 clones listed, 3.5% to 4.5% are singletons. Patients underwent thyroid surgery, and none had received any treatment before it. The material sequenced was blood. The receptors originated from a male donor with papillary thyroid cancer or a benign thyroid nodule (not recorded which). Some clones in this sample may be carry-over from other donors' samples.

This chain uses TRBV2 with TRBJ1-5, with a possible D match to TRBD1 (5 bases). Trimming stripped 3 bases from V and 7 bases from J, with 10 bases between. Germline V CDR1 and CDR2: SNHLY, FYNNEI. This CDR3 region has 13 residues. CDR3: CASSDRAGQPQHF. The CDR3 DNA reads TGTGCCAGCAGTGACAGGGCTGGGCAGCCCCAGCATTTT.

Only a few counts were recorded for this clone. The rearrangement joins TRBV28 to TRBJ1-6, with unresolved D. The length of the CDR3 is 12 residues. Germline V lookup: CDR1 MDHEN, CDR2 SYDVKM. Trimming left V 11 bases short and J 9 bases short, with 14 bases between. The CDR3 nucleotides read TGTGCCTCGGGCAGCTCGACTTCACCCCTCCACTTT. Translating it yields CASGSSTSPLHF.

This clone was detected many times. A single base separates this from a much larger clone, so it may be a read error. Other DNA sequences in this specimen translate into the identical CDR3. J is TRBJ1-2 and V is TRBV3-1; no firm D call. This CDR3 contains 14 residues. Germline V gene sequence: CDR1 LGHDT, CDR2 YNNKEL (reference sequence). V shed 1 base and J shed 8 bases, with 14 bases lying between them. CDR3: CASSQVGGPHGYTF. Written as DNA, the CDR3 is TGTGCCAGCAGCCAAGTGGGCGGACCTCACGGCTACACCTTC.

In its sample, this clone was seen a few times. The CDR3 sequence is CASSGTSGSGAYEQYF. The CDR3 region has the DNA TGTGCCAGCTCCGGGACTAGCGGGAGCGGCGCCTACGAGCAGTACTTC. The chain is built from TRBV7-9 and TRBJ2-7; TRBD2 matches at 14 bases. The CDR3 covers 16 residues. Germline values: CDR1 SEHNR, CDR2 FQNEAQ (reference sequence). J gave up 2 bases and V 8 bases, and 8 bases lay outside the gene matches. Drawing the rest from reference TRBV7-9 and TRBJ2-7, the complete variable domain is DTGVSQNPRHKITKRGQNVTFRCDPISEHNRLYWYRQTLGQGPEFLTYFQNEAQLEKSRLLSDRFSAERPKGSFSTLEIQRTEQGDSAMYLCASSGTSGSGAYEQYFGPGTRLTVT.

This clone was found many times. This sequence may be a read error, since a much larger clone differs from it by one base. The rearrangement links TRBV25-1 to TRBJ2-7; D is perhaps TRBD2 (7 bases). The CDR3 sequence is 13 residues long. In germline, CDR1 is MGHDK, CDR2 SYGVNS. The CDR3 DNA reads as TGTGCCGGCAGTGAGGGGGGGATCAACGAGCAGTACTTC. Translated: CAGSEGGINEQYF.

This clone was seen only a few times. This chain joins TRBV20-1 and TRBJ2-2; D is uncertain. Germline loops: CDR1 DFQATT, CDR2 SNEGSKA (reference sequence). V was clipped by 4 bases and J by 2 bases, with 5 bases between them. The CDR3 has 12 residues. CDR3 DNA sequence: TGCAGTGCTACAGCCAACACCGGGGAGCTGTTTTTT. The encoded protein is CSATANTGELFF.

As for this clone: One junction end does not reproduce the germline sequence, and a read error may be involved. The CDR3 bases are TGTGCCAGCAGTCCAATCGAAAACGACCAGCACTTC. Translating gives CASSPIENDQHF. This chain connects TRBV7-9 to TRBJ2-7; D is unresolved. The CDR3 is made up of 12 amino acids. Germline CDR1 SEHNR, CDR2 FQNEAQ (reference sequence).

This clone was counted a few times. The chain employs TRBV11-3 and TRBJ2-7; no reliable D call. Germline loops: CDR1 SGHNT, CDR2 YENEEA. Trimming removed 1 base from V and 0 bases from J, with 7 bases in between. This CDR3 is built from 14 residues. The CDR3 loop reads CASSLGQPSYEQYF. The CDR3 nucleotides read TGTGCCAGCAGCTTAGGGCAGCCCTCCTACGAGCAGTACTTC.